The 12 T cell receptor beta chains reported below all come from one sample, sequenced in a study of cytomegalovirus exposure and HLA in healthy donors. This PCR relied on a set of 60 Vbeta primers and 13 Jbeta primers. Here immunoSEQ multiplex PCR was the method, and the copy in TCRdb shows in-frame clones only, minus some. The sample yields some 38,000 clones, around 50% seen once. Sequences were obtained from PBMCs. These receptors originate from a woman aged 35 to 49 in good health and CMV-seropositive.

The rearrangement uses TRBV7-2 and TRBJ2-2; a possible D gene is TRBD2 (5 bases). The germline gives CDR1 SGHTA, CDR2 FQGNSA. This CDR3 is 16 amino acids long. V was pared by 0 bases and J by 4 bases, with 12 bases between. Here the CDR3 reads CASSLAARGITGELFF. The CDR3 coding sequence is TGTGCCAGCAGCTTAGCGGCCAGAGGGATCACCGGGGAGCTGTTTTTT.

CDR3 DNA: TGTGCCAGCAGCTTAACTAGCGGGGGCTCCGAGCAGTACTTC. Translated, it gives CASSLTSGGSEQYF. This chain joins TRBV11-3 and TRBJ2-7; 11 nucleotides align to TRBD2. Germline loops: CDR1 SGHNT, CDR2 YENEEA. The CDR3 extends over 14 amino acids. V lost 2 bases and J lost 6; bases outside the gene matches: 3.

The J gene is TRBJ1-1, the V gene TRBV18; no definite D call. The CDR3 sequence is 13 residues long. Germline V gene sequence: CDR1 KGHSH, CDR2 LQKENI. The ends were cut back, 6 bases at V and 7 bases at J, with 15 bases in the middle. CDR3 sequence (DNA): TGTGCCAGCTCCCCAGCCTCTAACCTTGAAGCTTTCTTT. Protein: CASSPASNLEAFF.

The V and J genes are TRBV15 and TRBJ1-5, with D possibly TRBD1 on 6 matching bases. The CDR3 sequence is 15 residues long. The V gene's germline CDR1 is LNHNV and CDR2 YYDKDF (reference sequence). V gave up 0 bases and J gave up 7 bases, with 13 bases separating them. DNA for the CDR3: TGTGCCACCAGCAGAGATCCGAGGGGGAACCAGCCCCAGCATTTT. Residues: CATSRDPRGNQPQHF.

This clone was seen only once. The gene calls are TRBV19 and TRBJ2-2, with TRBD2 identical over 7 bases. This CDR3 has 14 amino acids. Germline assignment: CDR1 LNHDA and CDR2 SQIVND (reference sequence). Trimming at V came to 5 bases and at J to 8 bases, leaving 8 bases not matched to a gene. CDR3 sequence reads: CASSDGRRAGELFF. CDR3 DNA: TGTGCCAGTAGTGACGGGAGGAGAGCTGGGGAGCTGTTTTTT. The whole variable domain, filled in from reference TRBV19 and TRBJ2-2, reads DGGITQSPKYLFRKEGQNVTLSCEQNLNHDAMYWYRQDPGQGLRLIYYSQIVNDFQKGDIAEGYSVSREKKESFPLTVTSAQKNPTAFYLCASSDGRRAGELFFGEGSRLTVL.

This clone showed up just a few times. The chain couples TRBV5-1 to TRBJ2-5; 7 nucleotides line up with TRBD2. CDR1 and CDR2 from the germline V gene are SGHRS and YFSETQ. With 6 bases clipped from V and 4 bases from J, the junction kept 15 bases outside the gene matches. The CDR3 loop spans 16 amino acids. The CDR3 region has the DNA TGCGCCAGCACCCCCAGACTCGTCAGGGAGGGAGAGACCCAGTACTTC. Residues: CASTPRLVREGETQYF.

The chain has TRBV6-1 and TRBJ2-2; maybe TRBD2 (5 bases). Germline V lookup: CDR1 MNHNS, CDR2 SASEGT. This CDR3 is built from 14 residues. CDR3 residues: CAITLGRDTGELFF. The CDR3 DNA is TGTGCGATCACCCTCGGGCGGGACACCGGGGAGCTGTTTTTT.

By its share, this clone is medium-sized. The CDR3, as DNA: TGTGCCAGTAGCCTCTACCCCCAGGGGAATCAGCCCCAGCATTTT. Protein sequence: CASSLYPQGNQPQHF. The chain links TRBV19 to TRBJ1-5; weak D call: TRBD1 (6 bases). CDR3 size: 15 residues. Looked up from germline, CDR1 is LNHDA and CDR2 is SQIVND (reference sequence). Trimming took off 6 bases at V and 4 bases at J, with 16 bases between the two ends.

The rearrangement links TRBV7-9 to TRBJ2-7, with TRBD1 matching over 8 bases. Germline V gene lookup returns CDR1 SEHNR and CDR2 FQNEAQ (reference sequence). This CDR3 is built from 14 residues. The trim removed 5 bases at V and 5 bases at J, leaving 8 bases unmatched. CDR3 residues: CASSQDREINEQYF. Here the CDR3 DNA reads TGTGCCAGCAGCCAGGACAGGGAAATCAACGAGCAGTACTTC.

Comments on this clone: Additional DNA sequences in this sample encode the identical CDR3. CDR3 in DNA: TGCGCCAGCAGCCTGACAGGGGAGAATGGCTACACCTTC. Its protein is CASSLTGENGYTF. The rearrangement uses TRBV5-1 and TRBJ1-2; 8 bases fit TRBD1. In germline, CDR1 is SGHRS, CDR2 YFSETQ. Germline trimming cut 4 bases from V and 6 bases from J; bases unmatched to any gene: 5. This CDR3 contains 13 residues.

This clone was counted between two and nine times. The chain recombines TRBV4-3 with TRBJ1-2, with D possibly being TRBD1 (5 bases). The V and J ends lost 1 base and 8 bases respectively, with 23 bases between them. The CDR3 sequence is 17 residues long. Germline CDR1 LGHNA, CDR2 YSLEER. CDR3 region: CASSQGVYPTGGGGYTF. The CDR3 DNA is TGCGCCAGCAGCCAAGGCGTTTACCCGACGGGGGGAGGAGGCTACACCTTC.

The chain uses TRBV6-4 and TRBJ2-5, with 9 bases fitting TRBD2. Germline V gene sequence: CDR1 MRHNA, CDR2 SNTAGT. There are 15 residues in the CDR3. The trim removed 3 bases at V and 2 bases at J, leaving 4 bases unmatched. The CDR3 DNA reads as TGTGCCAGCAGTGAAGGTAGCGGGGGACAAGAGACCCAGTACTTC. It codes for CASSEGSGGQETQYF.